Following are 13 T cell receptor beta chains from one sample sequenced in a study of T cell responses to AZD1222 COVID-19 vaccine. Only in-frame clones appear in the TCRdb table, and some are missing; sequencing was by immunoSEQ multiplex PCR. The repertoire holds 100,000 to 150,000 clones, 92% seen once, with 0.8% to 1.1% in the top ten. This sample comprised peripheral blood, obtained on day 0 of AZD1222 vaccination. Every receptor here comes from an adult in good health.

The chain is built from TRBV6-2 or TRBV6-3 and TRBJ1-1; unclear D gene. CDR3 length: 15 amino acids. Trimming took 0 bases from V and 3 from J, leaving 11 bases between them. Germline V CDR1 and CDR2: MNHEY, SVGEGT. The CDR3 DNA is TGTGCCAGCAGTTACTCGATCACTGTGGACACTGAAGCTTTCTTT. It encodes CASSYSITVDTEAFF.

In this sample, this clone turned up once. CDR3 in amino acids: CASRLTTGSGELFF. CDR3 DNA sequence: TGCGCCAGCAGATTGACAACAGGGTCCGGGGAGCTGTTTTTT. The chain uses TRBV5-1 and TRBJ2-2, with D perhaps TRBD1 (6 bases). The CDR3 runs to 14 residues. Trimming stripped 5 bases from V and 6 bases from J, with 14 bases between. Germline CDR1 and CDR2: SGHRS and YFSETQ. The full variable domain, rest sourced from reference TRBV5-1 and TRBJ2-2, is KAGVTQTPRYLIKTRGQQVTLSCSPISGHRSVSWYQQTPGQGLQFLFEYFSETQRNKGNFPGRFSGRQFSNSRSEMNVSTLELGDSALYLCASRLTTGSGELFFGEGSRLTVL.

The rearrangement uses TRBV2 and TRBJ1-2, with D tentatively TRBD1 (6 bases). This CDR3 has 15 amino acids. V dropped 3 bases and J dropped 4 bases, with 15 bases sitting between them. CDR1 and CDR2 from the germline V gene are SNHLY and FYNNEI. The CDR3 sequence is CASSDRGGPLYGYTF. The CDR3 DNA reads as TGTGCCAGCAGTGATAGGGGGGGCCCTCTCTATGGCTACACCTTC.

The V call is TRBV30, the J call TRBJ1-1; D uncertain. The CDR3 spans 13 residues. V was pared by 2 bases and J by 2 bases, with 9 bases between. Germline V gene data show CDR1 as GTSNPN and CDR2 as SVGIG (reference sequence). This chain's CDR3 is CAWSWKFNTEAFF. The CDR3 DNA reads TGTGCCTGGAGTTGGAAGTTTAACACTGAAGCTTTCTTT.

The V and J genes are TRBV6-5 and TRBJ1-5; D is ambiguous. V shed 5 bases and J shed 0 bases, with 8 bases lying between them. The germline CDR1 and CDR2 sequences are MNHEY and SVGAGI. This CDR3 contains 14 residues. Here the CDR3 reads CASSLGYSNQPQHF. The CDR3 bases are TGTGCCAGCAGTCTAGGTTATAGCAATCAGCCCCAGCATTTT.

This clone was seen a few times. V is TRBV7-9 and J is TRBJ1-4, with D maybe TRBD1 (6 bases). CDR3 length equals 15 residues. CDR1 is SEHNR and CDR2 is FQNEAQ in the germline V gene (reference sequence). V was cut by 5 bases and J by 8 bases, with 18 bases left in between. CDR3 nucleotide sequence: TGTGCCAGCAGCCCCGGGACACTTCGAGGGGAAAAACTGTTTTTT. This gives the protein CASSPGTLRGEKLFF.

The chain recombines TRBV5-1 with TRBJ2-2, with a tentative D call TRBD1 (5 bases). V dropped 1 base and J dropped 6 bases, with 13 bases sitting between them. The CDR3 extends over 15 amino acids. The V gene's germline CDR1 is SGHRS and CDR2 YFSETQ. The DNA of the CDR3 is TGCGCCAGCAGCTTGCAGGGCAGGGCCCCCGGGGAGCTGTTTTTT. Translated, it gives CASSLQGRAPGELFF. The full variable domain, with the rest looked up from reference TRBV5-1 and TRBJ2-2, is KAGVTQTPRYLIKTRGQQVTLSCSPISGHRSVSWYQQTPGQGLQFLFEYFSETQRNKGNFPGRFSGRQFSNSRSEMNVSTLELGDSALYLCASSLQGRAPGELFFGEGSRLTVL.

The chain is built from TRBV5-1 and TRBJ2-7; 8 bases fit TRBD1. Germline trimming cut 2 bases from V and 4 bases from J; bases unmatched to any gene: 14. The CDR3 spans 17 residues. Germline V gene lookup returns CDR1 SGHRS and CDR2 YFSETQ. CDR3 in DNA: TGCGCCAGCAGCTTAGGACCAGGGACAGGCTATTCGTACGAGCAGTACTTC. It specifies CASSLGPGTGYSYEQYF.

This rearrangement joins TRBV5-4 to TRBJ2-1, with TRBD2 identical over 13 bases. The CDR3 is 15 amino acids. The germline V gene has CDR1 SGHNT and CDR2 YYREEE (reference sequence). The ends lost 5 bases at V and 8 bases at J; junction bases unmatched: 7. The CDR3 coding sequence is TGTGCCAGCAGATACGGGACTAGCGGGAAGGATGAGCAGTTCTTC. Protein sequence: CASRYGTSGKDEQFF.

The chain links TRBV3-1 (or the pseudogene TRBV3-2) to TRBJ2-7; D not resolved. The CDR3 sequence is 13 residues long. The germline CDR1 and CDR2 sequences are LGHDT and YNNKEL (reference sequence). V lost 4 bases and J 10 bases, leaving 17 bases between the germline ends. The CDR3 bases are TGTGCCAGCAGCCCATCCTCGACTTGGGGTCAGTACTTC. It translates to CASSPSSTWGQYF.

This chain's CDR3 is CASSMLGRRPYEQYF. The CDR3 DNA sequence: TGTGCCAGCAGCATGTTAGGGAGGAGGCCGTACGAGCAGTACTTC. This rearrangement joins TRBV6-6 to TRBJ2-7; D perhaps matches TRBD2 (6 bases). Germline V CDR1 and CDR2: MNHNY, SVGAGI (reference sequence). The CDR3 loop spans 15 amino acids. Trimming removed 6 bases at V and 4 bases at J, with 19 bases between.

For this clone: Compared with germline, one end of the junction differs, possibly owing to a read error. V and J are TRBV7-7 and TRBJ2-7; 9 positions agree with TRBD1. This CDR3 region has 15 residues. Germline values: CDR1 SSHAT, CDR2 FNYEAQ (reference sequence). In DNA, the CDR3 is TGTGCTAGCAGCTTAGATGGGACAGGGATGTACGAGCAGTACTTC. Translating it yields CASSLDGTGMYEQYF.

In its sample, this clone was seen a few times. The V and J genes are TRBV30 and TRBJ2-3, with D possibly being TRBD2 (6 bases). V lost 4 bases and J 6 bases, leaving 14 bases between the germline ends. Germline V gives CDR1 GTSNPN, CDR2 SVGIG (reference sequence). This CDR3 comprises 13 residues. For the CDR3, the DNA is TGTGCCTGGAACCGACGGGAGCGCGATACGCAGTATTTT. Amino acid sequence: CAWNRRERDTQYF.